This entry describes one T cell receptor beta chain. In this sample, this clonotype turned up many times. Its cognate antigen has yet to be identified. Within one base of it there is no much larger clone, and no base qualities were kept. Library prep was done by PCR. TCRdb lists the instrument as Illumina HiSeq 2500. TCR library preparation used molecular barcoding, with unique molecular identifiers applied to normalize quantification of the TCRbeta repertoire. Starting from the raw public reads, TCRdb applied fastp trimming at Q25, assembled clones with MiXCR and retained in-frame beta chains. CDR3 protein duplicates are merged, each entry listing the most common genes and DNA. For this sample there are about 200,000 distinct CDR3 sequences; 13% to 15% appear just once. The leading ten clones occupy roughly 13% of the sample. This specimen belongs to a study of T-cell reconstitution after alpha-beta-depleted transplantation in children (dated by TCRdb to the mid-2010s). In terms of the full investigation: The study quantitatively tracked T-cell immune reconstitution after TCRalphabeta/CD19-depleted allogeneic hematopoietic cell transplantation in children using TCR repertoire profiling.

From the cysteine through the phenylalanine, the CDR3 covers 16 amino acids. Only the CDR3 region is kept as DNA, spanning 48 bases read in frame from base 1. In the germline V gene, CDR1 corresponds to ENHRY and CDR2 to SYGVKD. Trimming leaves V shorter by 3 bases and J shorter by 5 bases, with the junction holding 10 bases beyond the gene matches. The source material was PBMCs from the stem cell graft donor, sampled from the stem cell graft. The V gene is TRBV10-3 and the J gene is TRBJ2-3; TRBD1 aligns with 8 central bases. The clonotype was recovered from a human donor who donated a stem cell graft to a child with acute lymphoblastic leukemia. CDR3 protein: CAISDRGQVFGDTQYF. The sequence in DNA is TGTGCCATCAGTGATCGGGGACAGGTGTTTGGAGATACGCAGTATTTT.